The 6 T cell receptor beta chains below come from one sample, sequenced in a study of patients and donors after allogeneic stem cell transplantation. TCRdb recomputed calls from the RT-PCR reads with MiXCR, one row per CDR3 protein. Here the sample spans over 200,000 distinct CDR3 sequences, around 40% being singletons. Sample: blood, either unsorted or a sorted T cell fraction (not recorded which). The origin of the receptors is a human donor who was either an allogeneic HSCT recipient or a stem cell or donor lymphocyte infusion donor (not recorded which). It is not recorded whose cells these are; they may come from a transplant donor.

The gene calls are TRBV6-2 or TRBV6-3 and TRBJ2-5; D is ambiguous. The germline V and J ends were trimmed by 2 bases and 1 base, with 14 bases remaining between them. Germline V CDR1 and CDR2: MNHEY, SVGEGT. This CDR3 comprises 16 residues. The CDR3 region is CASSYTRRLLQETQYF. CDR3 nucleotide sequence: TGTGCCAGCAGTTACACCCGGCGGTTACTCCAAGAGACCCAGTACTTC.

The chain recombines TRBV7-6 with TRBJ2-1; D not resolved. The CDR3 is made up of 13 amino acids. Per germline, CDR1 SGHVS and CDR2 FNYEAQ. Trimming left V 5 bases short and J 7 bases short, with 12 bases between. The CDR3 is CASSATQANEQFF. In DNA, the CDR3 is TGTGCCAGCAGCGCCACCCAGGCGAATGAGCAGTTCTTC.

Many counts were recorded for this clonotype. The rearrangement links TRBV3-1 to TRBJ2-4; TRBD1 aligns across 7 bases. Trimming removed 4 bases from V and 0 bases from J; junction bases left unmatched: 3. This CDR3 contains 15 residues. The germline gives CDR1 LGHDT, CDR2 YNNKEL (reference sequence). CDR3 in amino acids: CASSLTGLAKNIQYF. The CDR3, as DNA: TGTGCCAGCAGCCTGACAGGGCTAGCCAAAAACATTCAGTACTTC.

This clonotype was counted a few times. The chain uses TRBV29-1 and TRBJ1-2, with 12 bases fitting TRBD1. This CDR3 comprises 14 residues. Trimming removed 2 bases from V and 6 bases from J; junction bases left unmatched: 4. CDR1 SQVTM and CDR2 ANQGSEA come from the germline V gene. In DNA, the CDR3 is TGCAGCGTTGAAAGGGACAGGGGGCCTGATGGCTACACCTTC. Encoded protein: CSVERDRGPDGYTF.

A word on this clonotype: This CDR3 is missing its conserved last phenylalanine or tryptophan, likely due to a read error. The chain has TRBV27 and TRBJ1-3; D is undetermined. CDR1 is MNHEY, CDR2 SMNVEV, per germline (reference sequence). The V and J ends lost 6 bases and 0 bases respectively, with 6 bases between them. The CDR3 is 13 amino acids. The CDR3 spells CASRRSSGNTIYS. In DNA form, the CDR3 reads TGTGCCAGCAGACGGAGCTCTGGAAACACCATATATTCT.

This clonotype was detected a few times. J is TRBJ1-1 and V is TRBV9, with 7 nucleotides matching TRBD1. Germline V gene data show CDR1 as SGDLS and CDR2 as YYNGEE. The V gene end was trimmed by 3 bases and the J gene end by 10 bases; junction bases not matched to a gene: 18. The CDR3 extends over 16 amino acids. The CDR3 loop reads CASSATLTTGSSGAFF. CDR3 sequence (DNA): TGTGCCAGCAGCGCAACACTAACGACAGGGAGTTCGGGAGCTTTCTTT.